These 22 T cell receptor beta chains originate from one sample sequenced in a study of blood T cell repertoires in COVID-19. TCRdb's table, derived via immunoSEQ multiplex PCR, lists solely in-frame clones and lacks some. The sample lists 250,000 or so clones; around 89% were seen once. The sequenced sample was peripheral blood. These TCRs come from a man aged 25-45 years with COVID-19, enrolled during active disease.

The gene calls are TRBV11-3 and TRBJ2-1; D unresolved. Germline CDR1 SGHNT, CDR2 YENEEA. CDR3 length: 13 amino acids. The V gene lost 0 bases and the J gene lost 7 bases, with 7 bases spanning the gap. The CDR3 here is CASSLDQMNEQFF. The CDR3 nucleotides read TGTGCCAGCAGCTTAGATCAAATGAATGAGCAGTTCTTC.

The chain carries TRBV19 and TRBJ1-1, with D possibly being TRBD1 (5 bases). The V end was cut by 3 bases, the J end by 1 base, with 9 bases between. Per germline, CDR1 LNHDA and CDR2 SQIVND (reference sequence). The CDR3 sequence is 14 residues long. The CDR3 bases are TGTGCCAGTAGTATGGTGACAGAGAACACTGAAGCTTTCTTT. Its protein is CASSMVTENTEAFF.

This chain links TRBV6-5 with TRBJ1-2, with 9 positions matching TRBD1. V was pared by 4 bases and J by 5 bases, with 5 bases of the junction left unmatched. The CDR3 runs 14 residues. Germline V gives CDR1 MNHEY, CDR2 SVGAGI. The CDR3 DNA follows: TGTGCCAGCAGTTCCCAGACAGGGGGATATGGCTACACCTTC. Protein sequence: CASSSQTGGYGYTF.

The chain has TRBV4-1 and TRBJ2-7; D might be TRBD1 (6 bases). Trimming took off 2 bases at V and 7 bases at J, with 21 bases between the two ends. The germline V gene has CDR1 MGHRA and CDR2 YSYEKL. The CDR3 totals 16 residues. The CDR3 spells CASSQWVGTSVLEQYF. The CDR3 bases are TGCGCCAGCAGCCAATGGGTCGGGACATCGGTCCTAGAGCAGTACTTC.

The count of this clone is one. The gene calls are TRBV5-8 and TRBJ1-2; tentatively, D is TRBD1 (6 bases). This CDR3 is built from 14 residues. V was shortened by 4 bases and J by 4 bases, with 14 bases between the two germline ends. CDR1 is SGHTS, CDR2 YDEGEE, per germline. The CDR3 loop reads CASSPRGATYGYTF. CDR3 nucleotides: TGTGCCAGCAGCCCTCGGGGGGCGACCTATGGCTACACCTTC.

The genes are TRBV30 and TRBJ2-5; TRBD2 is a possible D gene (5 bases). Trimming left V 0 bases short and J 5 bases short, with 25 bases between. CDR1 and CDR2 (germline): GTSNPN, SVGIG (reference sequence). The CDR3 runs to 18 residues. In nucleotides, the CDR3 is TGTGCCTGGAGTGTACACGGGGAGCGGCAATACTCTAGGGAGACCCAGTACTTC. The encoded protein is CAWSVHGERQYSRETQYF.

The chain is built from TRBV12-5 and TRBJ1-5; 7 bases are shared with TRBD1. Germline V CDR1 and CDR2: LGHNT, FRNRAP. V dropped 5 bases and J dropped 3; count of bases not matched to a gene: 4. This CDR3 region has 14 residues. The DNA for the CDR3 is TGTGCTAGTGGTAGGGACAGTGTCAATCAGCCCCAGCATTTT. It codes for CASGRDSVNQPQHF.

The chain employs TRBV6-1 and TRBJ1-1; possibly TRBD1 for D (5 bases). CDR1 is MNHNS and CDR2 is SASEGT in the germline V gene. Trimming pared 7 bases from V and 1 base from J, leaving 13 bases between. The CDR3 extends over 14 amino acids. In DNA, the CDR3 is TGTGCCAGCACTTTGGGACTGCCGAACACTGAAGCTTTCTTT. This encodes CASTLGLPNTEAFF.

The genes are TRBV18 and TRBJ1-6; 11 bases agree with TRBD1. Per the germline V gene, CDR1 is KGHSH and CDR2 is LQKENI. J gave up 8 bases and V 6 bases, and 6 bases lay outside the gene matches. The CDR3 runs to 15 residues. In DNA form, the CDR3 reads TGTGCCAGCTCCCCGGGACAGGGGGTTCATTCACCCCTCCACTTT. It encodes CASSPGQGVHSPLHF.

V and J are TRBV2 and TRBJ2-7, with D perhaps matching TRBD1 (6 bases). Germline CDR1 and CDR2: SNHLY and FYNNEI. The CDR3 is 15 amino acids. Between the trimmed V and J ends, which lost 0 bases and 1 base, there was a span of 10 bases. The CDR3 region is CASSEAKGVSYEQYF. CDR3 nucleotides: TGTGCCAGCAGTGAAGCGAAGGGGGTTTCCTACGAGCAGTACTTC.

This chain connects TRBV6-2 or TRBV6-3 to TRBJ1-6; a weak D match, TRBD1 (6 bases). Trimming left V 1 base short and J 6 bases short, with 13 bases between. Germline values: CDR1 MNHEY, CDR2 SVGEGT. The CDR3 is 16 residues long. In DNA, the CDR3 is TGTGCCAGCAGTTACTTCCGGACAGCCGGTAATTCACCCCTCCACTTT. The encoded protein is CASSYFRTAGNSPLHF.

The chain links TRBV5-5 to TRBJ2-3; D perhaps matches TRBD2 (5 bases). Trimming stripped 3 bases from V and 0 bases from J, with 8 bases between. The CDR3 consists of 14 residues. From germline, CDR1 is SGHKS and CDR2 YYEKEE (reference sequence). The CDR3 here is CASSSGLSTDTQYF. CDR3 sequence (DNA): TGTGCCAGCAGCTCCGGACTTAGCACAGATACGCAGTATTTT.

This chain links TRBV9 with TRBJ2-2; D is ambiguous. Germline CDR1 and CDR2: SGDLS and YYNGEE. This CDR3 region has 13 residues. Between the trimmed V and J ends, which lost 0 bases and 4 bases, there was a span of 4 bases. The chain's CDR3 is CASSVVSTGELFF. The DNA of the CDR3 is TGTGCCAGCAGCGTAGTTAGCACCGGGGAGCTGTTTTTT.

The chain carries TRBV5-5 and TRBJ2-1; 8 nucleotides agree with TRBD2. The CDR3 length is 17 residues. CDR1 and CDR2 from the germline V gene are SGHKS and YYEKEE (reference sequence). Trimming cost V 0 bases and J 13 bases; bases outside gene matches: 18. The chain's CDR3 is CASSLASSGVAQNGQFF. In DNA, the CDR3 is TGTGCCAGCAGCTTGGCGAGTAGCGGGGTTGCCCAGAACGGCCAGTTCTTC.

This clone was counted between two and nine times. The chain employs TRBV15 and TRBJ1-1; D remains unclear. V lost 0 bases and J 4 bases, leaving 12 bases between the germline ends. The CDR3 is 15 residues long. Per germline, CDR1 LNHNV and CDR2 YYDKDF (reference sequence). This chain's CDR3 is CATSRDSSDFTEAFF. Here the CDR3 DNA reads TGTGCCACCAGCAGAGACAGTTCGGACTTCACTGAAGCTTTCTTT.

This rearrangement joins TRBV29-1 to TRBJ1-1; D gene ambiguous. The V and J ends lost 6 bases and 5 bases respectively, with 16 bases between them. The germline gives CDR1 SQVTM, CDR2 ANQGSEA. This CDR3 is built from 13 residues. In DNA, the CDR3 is TGCAGCGTCACCCTAATGGAGGATACTGAAGCTTTCTTT. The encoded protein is CSVTLMEDTEAFF.

The CDR3 is CASSLQGLLMDGYTF. In DNA form, the CDR3 reads TGCGCCAGCAGCTTGCAGGGACTACTGATGGATGGCTACACCTTC. This rearrangement joins TRBV5-1 to TRBJ1-2; maybe TRBD1 (5 bases). This CDR3 contains 15 residues. Germline lookup yields CDR1 SGHRS and CDR2 YFSETQ. V shed 1 base and J shed 6 bases, with 16 bases lying between them.

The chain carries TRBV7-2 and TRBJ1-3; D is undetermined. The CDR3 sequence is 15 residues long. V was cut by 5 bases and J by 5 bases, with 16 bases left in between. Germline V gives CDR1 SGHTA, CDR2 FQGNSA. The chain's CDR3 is CASSPPSGIRNTIYF. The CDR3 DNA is TGTGCCAGCAGCCCGCCCTCGGGGATTAGAAACACCATATATTTT.

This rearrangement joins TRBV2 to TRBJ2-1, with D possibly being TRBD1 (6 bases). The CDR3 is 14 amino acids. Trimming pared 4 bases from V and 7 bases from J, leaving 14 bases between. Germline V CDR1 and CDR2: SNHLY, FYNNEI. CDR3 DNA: TGTGCCAGCAGTGTACAGGGCGTTGGTAATGAGCAGTTCTTC. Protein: CASSVQGVGNEQFF.

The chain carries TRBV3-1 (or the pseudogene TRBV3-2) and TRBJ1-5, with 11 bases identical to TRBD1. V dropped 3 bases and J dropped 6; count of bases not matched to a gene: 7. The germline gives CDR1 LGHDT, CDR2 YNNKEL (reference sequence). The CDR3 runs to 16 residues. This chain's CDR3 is CASSHGGQGAFQPQHF. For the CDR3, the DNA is TGTGCCAGCAGCCATGGAGGACAGGGGGCTTTTCAGCCCCAGCATTTT.

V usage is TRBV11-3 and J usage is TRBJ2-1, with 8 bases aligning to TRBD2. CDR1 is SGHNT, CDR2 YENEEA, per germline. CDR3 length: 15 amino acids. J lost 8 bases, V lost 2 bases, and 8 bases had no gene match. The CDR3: CASSLRAGVVHEQFF. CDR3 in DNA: TGTGCCAGCAGCTTAAGAGCGGGAGTAGTCCATGAGCAGTTCTTC. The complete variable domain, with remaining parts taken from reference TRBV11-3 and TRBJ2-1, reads EAGVVQSPRYKIIEKKQPVAFWCNPISGHNTLYWYLQNLGQGPELLIRYENEEAVDDSQLPKDRFSAERLKGVDSTLKIQPAELGDSAVYLCASSLRAGVVHEQFFGPGTRLTVL.

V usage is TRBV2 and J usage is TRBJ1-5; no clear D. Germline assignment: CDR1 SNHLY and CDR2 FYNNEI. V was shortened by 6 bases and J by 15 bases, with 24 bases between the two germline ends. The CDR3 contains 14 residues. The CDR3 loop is CASRGGSRSSPGHF. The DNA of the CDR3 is TGTGCCAGCAGGGGAGGGTCCCGCTCGAGTCCCGGGCATTTT.